This T cell receptor beta chain was sequenced during a study of T cells in Graves' hyperthyroidism and ophthalmopathy. Study summary: Staff took peripheral blood when the initial diagnosis was made, before any treatment began. Regarding the study as a whole: Ophthalmopathy could be told apart from stable hyperthyroidism with a 13 V-J model. Blood also showed most of the thyroid clonotypes that were expanded above 0.001.

On this clonotype: Its antigen is as yet unknown. One end of the junction is discordant with germline, which a read error may explain.

Germline-derived CDR1 and CDR2 are DFQATT and SNEGSKA (reference sequence). The CDR3 is made up of 14 amino acids. Diagnosing involved the use of clinical symptoms, serum thyroxine and TRAb, thyroid ultrasound and orbital computed tomography. RNA transcripts yielded amplified TCR beta CDR3 regions. Initially, a first-round RT-PCR of the TCR CDR3 employed the HTBI primer set. TCRdb itself ran the multiplex PCR reads through MiXCR, one entry per CDR3 protein. The repertoire holds 250,000 to 300,000 distinct CDR3 sequences, roughly a fifth seen once, with approximately 37% in the top ten. Sequencing used blood. The J gene is TRBJ2-5, the V gene TRBV20-1; maybe TRBD2 (6 bases). This receptor was taken from a man aged 50 or older with Graves' ophthalmopathy. The CDR3, as DNA: TGCAGTGCTAGAGGTAGCGTGGGAGGTGAGACCCAGCACTTC. Protein sequence: CSARGSVGGETQHF.